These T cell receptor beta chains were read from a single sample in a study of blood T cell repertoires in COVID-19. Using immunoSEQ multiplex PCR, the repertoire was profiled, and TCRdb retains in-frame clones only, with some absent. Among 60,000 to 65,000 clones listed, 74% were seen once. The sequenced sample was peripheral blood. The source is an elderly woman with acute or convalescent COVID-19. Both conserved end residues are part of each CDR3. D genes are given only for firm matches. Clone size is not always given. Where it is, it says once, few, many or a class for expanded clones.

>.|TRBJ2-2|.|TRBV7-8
CASSLGRGMNTGELFF
TGTGCCAGCAGCTTAGGAAGGGGTATGAACACCGGGGAGCTGTTTTTT
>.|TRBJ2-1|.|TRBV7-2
CASVGGIKGEQFF
TGTGCCAGCGTTGGGGGGATCAAGGGTGAGCAGTTCTTC
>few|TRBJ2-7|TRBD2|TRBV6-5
CASSSGTSGSYEQYF
TGTGCCAGCAGCTCCGGGACTAGCGGGTCCTACGAGCAGTACTTC
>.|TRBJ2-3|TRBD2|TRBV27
CASRTSDTDTQYF
TGTGCCAGCAGAACTAGCGACACAGATACGCAGTATTTT
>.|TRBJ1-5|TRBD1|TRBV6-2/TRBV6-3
CASSYTAGGELGNQPQHF
TGTGCCAGCAGTTATACGGCAGGGGGCGAATTGGGCAATCAGCCCCAGCATTTT
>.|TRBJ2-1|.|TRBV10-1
CASSESTGVVYNEQFF
TGCGCCAGCAGTGAGTCAACGGGAGTGGTCTACAATGAGCAGTTCTTC
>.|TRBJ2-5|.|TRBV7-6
CASSFPQGGETQYF
TGTGCCAGCAGCTTTCCACAGGGTGGGGAGACCCAGTACTTC
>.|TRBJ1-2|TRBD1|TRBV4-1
CASSRPSGQGNYGYTF
TGCGCCAGCAGCCGACCCTCGGGACAGGGGAACTATGGCTACACCTTC
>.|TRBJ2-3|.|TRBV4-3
CASSQETGSGADTQYF
TGCGCCAGCAGCCAAGAGACCGGGAGTGGGGCAGATACGCAGTATTTT
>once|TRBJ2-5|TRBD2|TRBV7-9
CASSGLGYQETQYF
TGTGCCAGCAGCGGACTAGGCTACCAAGAGACCCAGTACTTC
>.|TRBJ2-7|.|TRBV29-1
CSVKLTSYEQYF
TGCAGCGTTAAACTAACCAGCTACGAGCAGTACTTC
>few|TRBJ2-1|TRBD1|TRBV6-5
CASSSGTGLSNEQFF
TGTGCCAGCAGCTCCGGGACAGGGCTTAGCAATGAGCAGTTCTTC
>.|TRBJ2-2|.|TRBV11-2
CASSSYYRENTGELFF
TGTGCCAGCAGCTCCTACTACAGGGAGAACACCGGGGAGCTGTTTTTT
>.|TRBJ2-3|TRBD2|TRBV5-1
CASSQGLAGSTQYF
TGCGCCAGCAGCCAGGGACTAGCGGGATCTACGCAGTATTTT
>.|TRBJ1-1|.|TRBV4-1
CASSQEWREREAFF
TGCGCCAGCAGCCAAGAGTGGAGGGAAAGGGAAGCTTTCTTT
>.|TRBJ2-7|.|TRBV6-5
CASLSSSSYEQYF
TGTGCCAGCCTTTCTTCGAGCTCCTACGAGCAGTACTTC
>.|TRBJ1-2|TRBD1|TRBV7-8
CASSLGQAGYGYTF
TGTGCCAGCAGCCTGGGACAGGCGGGCTATGGCTACACCTTC
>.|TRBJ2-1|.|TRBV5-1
CASSLEVGENEQFF
TGCGCCAGCAGCTTGGAGGTGGGAGAGAATGAGCAGTTCTTC
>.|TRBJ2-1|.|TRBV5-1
CASSLALSADRKNEQFF
TGCGCCAGCAGCTTGGCGCTAAGCGCGGACAGAAAGAATGAGCAGTTCTTC
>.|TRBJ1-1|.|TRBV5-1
CASSFQMNTEAFF
TGCGCCAGCAGCTTTCAGATGAACACTGAAGCTTTCTTT
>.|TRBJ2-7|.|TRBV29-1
CSAKRRGFYEQYF
TGCAGCGCCAAGCGTAGAGGGTTCTACGAGCAGTACTTC
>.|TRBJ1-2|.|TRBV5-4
CASSEPEGRGYGYTF
TGTGCCAGCAGCGAACCGGAGGGGCGAGGCTATGGCTACACCTTC
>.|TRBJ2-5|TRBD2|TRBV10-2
CARSRGLADTETQYF
TGCGCCAGGAGCCGAGGACTAGCGGATACTGAGACCCAGTACTTC
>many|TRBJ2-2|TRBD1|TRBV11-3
CASSTQGAAGELFF
TGTGCCAGCAGCACACAGGGGGCGGCCGGGGAGCTGTTTTTT
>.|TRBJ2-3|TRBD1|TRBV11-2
CASSLAGGHGTDTQYF
TGTGCCAGCAGCTTAGCAGGGGGCCATGGCACAGATACGCAGTATTTT
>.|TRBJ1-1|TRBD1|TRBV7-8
CASSLGTGNTEAFF
TGTGCCAGCAGCTTAGGGACAGGGAACACTGAAGCTTTCTTT
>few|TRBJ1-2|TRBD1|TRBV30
CAWSAGTGGGGYTF
TGTGCCTGGAGTGCCGGGACAGGGGGCGGTGGCTACACCTTC
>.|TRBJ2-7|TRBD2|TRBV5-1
CASSPRLAGVPSYEQYF
TGCGCCAGCAGCCCGAGACTAGCGGGAGTCCCCTCCTACGAGCAGTACTTC
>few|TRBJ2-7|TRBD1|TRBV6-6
CASTLGQGVNEQYF
TGTGCCAGCACCCTCGGACAGGGCGTGAACGAGCAGTACTTC
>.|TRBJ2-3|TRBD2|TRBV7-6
CASSLKVGGLAGGPYTDTQYF
TGTGCCAGCAGCTTAAAAGTAGGGGGACTAGCGGGGGGACCCTACACAGATACGCAGTATTTT
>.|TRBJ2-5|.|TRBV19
CASSIGAVGETQYF
TGTGCCAGTAGTATAGGAGCGGTAGGAGAGACCCAGTACTTC
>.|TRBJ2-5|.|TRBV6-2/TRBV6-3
CASSLIRLETQYF
TGTGCCAGCAGTTTGATTCGGTTGGAGACCCAGTACTTC
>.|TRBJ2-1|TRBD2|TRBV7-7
CASSPGLAGVPSYNEQFF
TGTGCTAGCAGCCCAGGACTAGCGGGAGTTCCCTCCTACAATGAGCAGTTCTTC
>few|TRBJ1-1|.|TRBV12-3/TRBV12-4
CASSLGGVTEAFF
TGTGCCAGCAGTTTAGGGGGGGTGACTGAAGCTTTCTTT
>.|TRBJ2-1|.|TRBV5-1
CASSTRTQDNEQFF
TGCGCCAGCAGCACCAGGACTCAAGACAATGAGCAGTTCTTC
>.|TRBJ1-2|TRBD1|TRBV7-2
CASTPQTGLREGYTF
TGTGCCAGCACCCCGCAGACAGGGCTCAGAGAGGGCTACACCTTC
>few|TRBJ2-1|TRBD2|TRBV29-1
CSSRTSGYNEQFF
TGCAGCTCAAGGACTAGCGGCTACAATGAGCAGTTCTTC
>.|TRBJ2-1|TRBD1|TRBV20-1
CSASSDRALMGSYNEQFF
TGCAGTGCTAGTTCGGACAGGGCCTTAATGGGGTCCTACAATGAGCAGTTCTTC
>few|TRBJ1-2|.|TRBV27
CASSNQGFGYGYTF
TGTGCCAGCAGTAATCAGGGGTTCGGCTATGGCTACACCTTC
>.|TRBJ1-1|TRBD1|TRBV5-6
CASSQEQGASTEAFF
TGTGCCAGCAGCCAAGAACAGGGGGCTTCAACTGAAGCTTTCTTT
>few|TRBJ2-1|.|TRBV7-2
CASSFTYNEQFF
TGTGCCAGCAGCTTTACCTACAATGAGCAGTTCTTC
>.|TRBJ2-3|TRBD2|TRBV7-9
CASSLLAGATDTQYF
TGTGCCAGCAGCCTCCTAGCGGGAGCAACAGATACGCAGTATTTT
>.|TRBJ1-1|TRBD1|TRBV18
CASSPPGQPGNTEAFF
TGTGCCAGCTCACCACCGGGACAGCCGGGGAACACTGAAGCTTTCTTT
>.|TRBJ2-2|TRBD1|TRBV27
CASSLSGQGYTGELFF
TGTGCCAGCAGTTTAAGCGGACAGGGGTACACCGGGGAGCTGTTTTTT
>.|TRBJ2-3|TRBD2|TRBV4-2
CASSQGSGTSTDTQYF
TGTGCCAGCAGCCAAGGAAGCGGGACTAGCACAGATACGCAGTATTTT
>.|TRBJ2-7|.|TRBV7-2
CASSPDRQRLSYEQYF
TGTGCCAGCAGCCCTGACCGCCAGCGGCTCTCCTACGAGCAGTACTTC
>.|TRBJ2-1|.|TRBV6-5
CASRAGHLTYNEQFF
TGTGCCAGCAGAGCGGGACATCTGACCTACAATGAGCAGTTCTTC
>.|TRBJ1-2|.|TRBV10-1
CASSESLSGYTF
TGCGCCAGCAGTGAGTCGTTGAGTGGCTACACCTTC